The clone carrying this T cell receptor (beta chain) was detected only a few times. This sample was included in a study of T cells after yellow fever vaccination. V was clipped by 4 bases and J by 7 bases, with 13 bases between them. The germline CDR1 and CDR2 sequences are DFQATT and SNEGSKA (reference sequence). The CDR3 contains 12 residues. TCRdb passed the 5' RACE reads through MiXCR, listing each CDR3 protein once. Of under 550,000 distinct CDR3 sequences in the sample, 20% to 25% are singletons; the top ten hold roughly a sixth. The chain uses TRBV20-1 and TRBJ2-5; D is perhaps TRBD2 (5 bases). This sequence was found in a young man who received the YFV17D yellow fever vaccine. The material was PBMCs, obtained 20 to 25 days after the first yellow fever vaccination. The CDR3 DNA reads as TGCAGTGCTAAGTGGGGTGCGGGGACCCAGTACTTC. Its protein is CSAKWGAGTQYF.